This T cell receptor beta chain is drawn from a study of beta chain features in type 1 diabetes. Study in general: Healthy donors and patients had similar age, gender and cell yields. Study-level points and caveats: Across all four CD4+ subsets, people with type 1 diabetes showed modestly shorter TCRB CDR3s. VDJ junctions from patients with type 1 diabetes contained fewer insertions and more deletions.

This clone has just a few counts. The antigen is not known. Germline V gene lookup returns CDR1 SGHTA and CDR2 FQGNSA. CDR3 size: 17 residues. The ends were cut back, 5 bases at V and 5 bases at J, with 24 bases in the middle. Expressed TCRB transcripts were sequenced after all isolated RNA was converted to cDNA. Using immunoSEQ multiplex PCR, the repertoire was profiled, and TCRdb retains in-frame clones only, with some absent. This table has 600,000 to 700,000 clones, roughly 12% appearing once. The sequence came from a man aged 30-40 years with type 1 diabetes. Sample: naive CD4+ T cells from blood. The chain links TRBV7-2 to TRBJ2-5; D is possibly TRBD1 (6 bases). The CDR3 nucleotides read TGTGCCAGCAGCCACGAACCTGGCACAGGGATCCGGGAGACCCAGTACTTC. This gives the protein CASSHEPGTGIRETQYF.